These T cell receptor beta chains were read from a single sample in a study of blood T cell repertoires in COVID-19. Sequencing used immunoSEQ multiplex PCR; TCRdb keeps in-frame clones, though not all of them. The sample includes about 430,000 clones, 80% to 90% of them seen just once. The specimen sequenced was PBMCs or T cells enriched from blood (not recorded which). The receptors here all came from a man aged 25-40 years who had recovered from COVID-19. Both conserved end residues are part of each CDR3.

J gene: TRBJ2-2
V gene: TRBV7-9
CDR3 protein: CASRLAGGTGELFF

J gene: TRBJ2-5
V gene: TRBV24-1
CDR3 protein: CATSDSGTGGGETQYF

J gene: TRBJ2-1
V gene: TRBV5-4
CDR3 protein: CASSQSLLADYNEQFF

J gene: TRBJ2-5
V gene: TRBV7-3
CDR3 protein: CASSPNGGIQETQYF

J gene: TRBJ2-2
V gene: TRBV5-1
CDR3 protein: CASSEANTGELFF

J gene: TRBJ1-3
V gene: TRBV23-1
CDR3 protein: CASSRQSECSSGNTIYF

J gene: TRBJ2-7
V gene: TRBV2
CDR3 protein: CASLGGRSYEQYF

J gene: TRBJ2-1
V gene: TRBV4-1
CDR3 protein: CASSQVAGGNNEQFF

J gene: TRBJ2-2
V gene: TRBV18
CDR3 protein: CASSPRGLADTGELFF

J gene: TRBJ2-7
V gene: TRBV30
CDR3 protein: CAWDAIAGGPSEQYF

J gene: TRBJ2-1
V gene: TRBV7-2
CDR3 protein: CASSPRPGTSGNRNEQFF

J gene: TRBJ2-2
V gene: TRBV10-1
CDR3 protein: CASSQDRVNTGELFF

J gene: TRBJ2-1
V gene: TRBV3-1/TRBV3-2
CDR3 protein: CASSQGSGQGGNEQFF

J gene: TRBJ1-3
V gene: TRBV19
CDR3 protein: CASSTFSGNTIYF

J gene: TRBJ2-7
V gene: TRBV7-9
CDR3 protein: CAGGGSSEQYF

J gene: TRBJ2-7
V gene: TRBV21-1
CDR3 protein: CASSKDRDRGYEQYF

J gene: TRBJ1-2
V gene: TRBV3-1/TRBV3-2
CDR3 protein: CASSQAGFRGKGYTF

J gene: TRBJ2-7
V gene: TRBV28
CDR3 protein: CASRNSAANSYEQYF

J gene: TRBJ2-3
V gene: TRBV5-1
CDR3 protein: CASSTLAGGADTQYF

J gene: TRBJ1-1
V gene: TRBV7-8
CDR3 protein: CASSSMNTEAFF

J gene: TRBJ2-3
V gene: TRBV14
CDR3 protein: CASSQAGQTRRTDTQYF

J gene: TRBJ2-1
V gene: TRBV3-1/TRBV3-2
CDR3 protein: CASSDVGLAGNNEQFF

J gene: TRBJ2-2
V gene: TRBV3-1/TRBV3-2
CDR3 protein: CASSHGGWREITGELFF

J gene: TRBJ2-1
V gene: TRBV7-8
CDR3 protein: CASSLVLGGNEQFF

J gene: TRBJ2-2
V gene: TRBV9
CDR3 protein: CASSVVAGADGELFF

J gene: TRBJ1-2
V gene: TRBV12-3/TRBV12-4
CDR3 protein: CASSRGQVYGYTF

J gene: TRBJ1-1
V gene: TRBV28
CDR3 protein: CASGTGIVGTEAFF

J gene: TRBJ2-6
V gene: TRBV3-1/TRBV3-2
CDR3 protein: CASSQEASGANVLTF

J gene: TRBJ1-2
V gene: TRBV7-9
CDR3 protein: CASSPRQSGFGRGYTF

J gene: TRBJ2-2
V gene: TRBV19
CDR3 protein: CASSMPLQETLNTGELFF

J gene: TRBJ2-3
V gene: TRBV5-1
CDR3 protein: CASSPGTSGPTDTQYF

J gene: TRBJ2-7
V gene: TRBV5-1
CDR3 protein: CASSPAGLASYEQYF

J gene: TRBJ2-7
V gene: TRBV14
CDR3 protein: CASSRQSGAAGYEQYF

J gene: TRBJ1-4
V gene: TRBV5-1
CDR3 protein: CASSQGQPEKLFF

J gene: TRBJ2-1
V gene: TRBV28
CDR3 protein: CASSPPTAGVPRGQFF

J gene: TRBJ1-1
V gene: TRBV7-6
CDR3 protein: CASSLTTVNANTEAFF

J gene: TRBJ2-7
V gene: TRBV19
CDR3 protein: CAASTSDRPYEQYF

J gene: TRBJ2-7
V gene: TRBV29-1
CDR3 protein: CSVVTSGAYEQYF

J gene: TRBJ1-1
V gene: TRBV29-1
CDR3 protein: CSVVRTDNTEAFF

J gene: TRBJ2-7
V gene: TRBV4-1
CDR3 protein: CASSQGDDFSYEQYF

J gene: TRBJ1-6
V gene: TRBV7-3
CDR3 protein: CASSADSYNSPLHF

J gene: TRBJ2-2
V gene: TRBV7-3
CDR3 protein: CASSSRDSPGELFF

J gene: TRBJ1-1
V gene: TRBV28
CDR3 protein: CATHGQLNTEAFF